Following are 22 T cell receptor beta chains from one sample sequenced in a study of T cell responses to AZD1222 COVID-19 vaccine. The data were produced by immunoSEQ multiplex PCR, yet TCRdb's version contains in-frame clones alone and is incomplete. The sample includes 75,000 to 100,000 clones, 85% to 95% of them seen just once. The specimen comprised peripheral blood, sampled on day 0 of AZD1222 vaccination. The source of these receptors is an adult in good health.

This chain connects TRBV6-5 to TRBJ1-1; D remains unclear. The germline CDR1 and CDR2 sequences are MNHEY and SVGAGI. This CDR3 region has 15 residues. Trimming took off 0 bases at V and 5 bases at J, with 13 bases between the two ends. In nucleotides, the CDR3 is TGTGCCAGCAGTTACTCTCCGAGGGTTGGAACTGAAGCTTTCTTT. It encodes CASSYSPRVGTEAFF.

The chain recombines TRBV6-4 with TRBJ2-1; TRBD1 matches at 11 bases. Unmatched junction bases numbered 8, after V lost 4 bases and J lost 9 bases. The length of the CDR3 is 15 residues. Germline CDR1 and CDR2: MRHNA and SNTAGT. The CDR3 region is CASSVEDRGPFEQFF. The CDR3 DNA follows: TGTGCCAGCAGTGTGGAGGACAGGGGGCCCTTTGAGCAGTTCTTC.

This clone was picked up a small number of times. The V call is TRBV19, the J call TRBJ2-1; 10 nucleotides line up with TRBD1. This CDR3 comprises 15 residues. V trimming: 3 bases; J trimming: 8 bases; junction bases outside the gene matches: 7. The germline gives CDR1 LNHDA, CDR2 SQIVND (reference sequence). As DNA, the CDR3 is TGTGCCAGTAGTATCGGGACAGGGGCTCTGGATGAGCAGTTCTTC. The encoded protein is CASSIGTGALDEQFF.

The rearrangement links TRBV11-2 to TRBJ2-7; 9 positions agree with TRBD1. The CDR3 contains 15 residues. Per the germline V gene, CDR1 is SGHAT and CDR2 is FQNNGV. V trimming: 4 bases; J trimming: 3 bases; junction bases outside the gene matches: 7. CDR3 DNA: TGTGCCAGCAGCTCCGCGACAGGGGGGCGCTACGAGCAGTACTTC. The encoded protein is CASSSATGGRYEQYF.

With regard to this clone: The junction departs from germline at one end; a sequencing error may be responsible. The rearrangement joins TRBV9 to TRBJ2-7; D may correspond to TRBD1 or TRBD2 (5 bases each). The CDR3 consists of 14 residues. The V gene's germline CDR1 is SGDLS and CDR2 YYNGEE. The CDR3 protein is CASSVANGGPLLSF. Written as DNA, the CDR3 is TGTGCCAGCAGCGTAGCTAATGGGGGACCCCTCCTCTCATTC.

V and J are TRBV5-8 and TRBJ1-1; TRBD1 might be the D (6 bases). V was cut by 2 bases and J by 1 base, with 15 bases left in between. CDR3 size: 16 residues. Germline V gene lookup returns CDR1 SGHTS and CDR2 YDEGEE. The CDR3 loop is CASSFVSGGRNTEAFF. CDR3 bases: TGTGCCAGCAGCTTTGTTTCGGGGGGCCGGAACACTGAAGCTTTCTTT.

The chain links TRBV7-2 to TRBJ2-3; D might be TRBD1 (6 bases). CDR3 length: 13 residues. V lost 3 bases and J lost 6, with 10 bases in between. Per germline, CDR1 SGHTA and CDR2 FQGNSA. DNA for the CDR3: TGTGCCAGCAGCTTTACAGGGAAGGATACGCAGTATTTT. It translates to CASSFTGKDTQYF.

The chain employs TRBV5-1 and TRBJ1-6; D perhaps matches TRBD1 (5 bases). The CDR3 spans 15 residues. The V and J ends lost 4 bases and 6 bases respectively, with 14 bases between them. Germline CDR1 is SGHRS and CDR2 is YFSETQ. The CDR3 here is CASSPRDGFNSPLHF. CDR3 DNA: TGCGCCAGCAGCCCCCGGGACGGCTTTAATTCACCCCTCCACTTT. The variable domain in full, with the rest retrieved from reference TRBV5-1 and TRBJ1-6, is KAGVTQTPRYLIKTRGQQVTLSCSPISGHRSVSWYQQTPGQGLQFLFEYFSETQRNKGNFPGRFSGRQFSNSRSEMNVSTLELGDSALYLCASSPRDGFNSPLHFGNGTRLTVT.

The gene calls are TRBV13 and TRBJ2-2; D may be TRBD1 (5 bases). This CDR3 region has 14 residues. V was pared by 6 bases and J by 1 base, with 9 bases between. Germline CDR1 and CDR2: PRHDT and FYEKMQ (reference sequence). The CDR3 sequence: CASSITGNTGELFF. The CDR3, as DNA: TGTGCCAGCAGTATAACAGGGAACACCGGGGAGCTGTTTTTT. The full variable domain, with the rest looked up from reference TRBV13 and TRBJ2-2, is AAGVIQSPRHLIKEKRETATLKCYPIPRHDTVYWYQQGPGQDPQFLISFYEKMQSDKGSIPDRFSAQQFSDYHSELNMSSLELGDSALYFCASSITGNTGELFFGEGSRLTVL.

CDR3 in amino acids: CASSVVGDSGANVLTF. The DNA of the CDR3 is TGTGCCAGCAGCGTAGTGGGGGACTCTGGGGCCAACGTCCTGACTTTC. This chain uses TRBV9 with TRBJ2-6; the D gene could be TRBD1 or TRBD2 (5 bases each). Germline CDR1 SGDLS, CDR2 YYNGEE. V was pared by 0 bases and J by 0 bases, with 7 bases between. The CDR3 is 16 residues long.

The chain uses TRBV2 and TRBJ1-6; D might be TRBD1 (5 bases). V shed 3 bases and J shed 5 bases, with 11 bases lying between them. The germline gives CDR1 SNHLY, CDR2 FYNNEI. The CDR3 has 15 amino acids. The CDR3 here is CASSEVRENNSPLHF. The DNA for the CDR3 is TGTGCCAGCAGTGAGGTCAGGGAAAATAATTCACCCCTCCACTTT.

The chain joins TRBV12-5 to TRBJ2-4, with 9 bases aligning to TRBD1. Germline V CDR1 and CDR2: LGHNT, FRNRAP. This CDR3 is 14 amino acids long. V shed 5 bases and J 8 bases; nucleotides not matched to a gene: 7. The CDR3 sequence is CASGPGTGRDIQYF. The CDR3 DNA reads TGTGCTAGTGGTCCCGGGACAGGGCGAGACATTCAGTACTTC. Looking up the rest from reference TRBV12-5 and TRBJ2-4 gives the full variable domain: DARVTQTPRHKVTEMGQEVTMRCQPILGHNTVFWYRQTMMQGLELLAYFRNRAPLDDSGMPKDRFSAEMPDATLATLKIQPSEPRDSAVYFCASGPGTGRDIQYFGAGTRLSVL.

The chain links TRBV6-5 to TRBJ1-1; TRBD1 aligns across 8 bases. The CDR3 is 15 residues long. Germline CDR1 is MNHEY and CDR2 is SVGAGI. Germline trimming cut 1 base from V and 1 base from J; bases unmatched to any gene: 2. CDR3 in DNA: TGTGCCAGCAGTTACTTCGGACAGGGGAACACTGAAGCTTTCTTT. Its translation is CASSYFGQGNTEAFF.

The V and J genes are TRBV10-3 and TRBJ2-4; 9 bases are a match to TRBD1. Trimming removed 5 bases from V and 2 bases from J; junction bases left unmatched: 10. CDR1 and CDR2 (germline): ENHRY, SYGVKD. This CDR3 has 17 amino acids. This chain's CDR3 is CAISSAGTGLTKNIQYF. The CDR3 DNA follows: TGTGCCATCAGTAGCGCCGGGACAGGGCTTACCAAAAACATTCAGTACTTC.

CDR3 in amino acids: CASSLGPKDYGGAFF. The CDR3 DNA reads TGTGCCAGCAGCTTGGGGCCCAAGGACTACGGTGGGGCTTTCTTT. This chain uses TRBV7-2 with TRBJ1-1; TRBD1 might be the D (5 bases). Germline V gene sequence: CDR1 SGHTA, CDR2 FQGNSA. V gave up 3 bases and J gave up 11 bases, with 22 bases separating them. This CDR3 is built from 15 residues.

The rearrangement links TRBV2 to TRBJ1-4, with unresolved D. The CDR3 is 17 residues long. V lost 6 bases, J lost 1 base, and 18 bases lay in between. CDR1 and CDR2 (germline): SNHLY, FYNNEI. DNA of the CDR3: TGTGCCAGCAGGATCGACCCTGCCCGTGTAACTAATGAAAAACTGTTTTTT. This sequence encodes CASRIDPARVTNEKLFF. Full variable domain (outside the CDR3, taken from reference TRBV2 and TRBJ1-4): EPEVTQTPSHQVTQMGQEVILRCVPISNHLYFYWYRQILGQKVEFLVSFYNNEISEKSEIFDDQFSVERPDGSNFTLKIRSTKLEDSAMYFCASRIDPARVTNEKLFFGSGTQLSVL.

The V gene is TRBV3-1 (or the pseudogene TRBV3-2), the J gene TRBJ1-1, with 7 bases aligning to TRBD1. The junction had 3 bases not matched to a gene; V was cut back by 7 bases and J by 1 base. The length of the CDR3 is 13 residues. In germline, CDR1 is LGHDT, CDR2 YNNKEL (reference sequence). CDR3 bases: TGTGCCAGCAAAAGGGGGCCGAACACTGAAGCTTTCTTT. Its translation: CASKRGPNTEAFF.

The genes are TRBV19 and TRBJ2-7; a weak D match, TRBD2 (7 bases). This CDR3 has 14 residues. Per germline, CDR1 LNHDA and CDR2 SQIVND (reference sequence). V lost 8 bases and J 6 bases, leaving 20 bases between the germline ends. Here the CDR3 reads CASANWGGPAEQYF. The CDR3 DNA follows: TGTGCCAGTGCTAATTGGGGGGGGCCAGCCGAGCAGTACTTC.

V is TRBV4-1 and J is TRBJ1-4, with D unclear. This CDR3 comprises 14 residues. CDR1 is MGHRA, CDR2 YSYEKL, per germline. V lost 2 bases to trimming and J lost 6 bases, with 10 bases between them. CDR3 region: CASSQTKSDEKLFF. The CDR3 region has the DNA TGCGCCAGCAGCCAAACTAAATCGGATGAAAAACTGTTTTTT.

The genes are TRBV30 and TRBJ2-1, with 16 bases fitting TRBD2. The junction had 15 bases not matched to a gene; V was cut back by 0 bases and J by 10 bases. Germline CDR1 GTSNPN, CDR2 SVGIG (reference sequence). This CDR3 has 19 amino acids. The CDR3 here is CAWSVAQGGTSGRVREQFF. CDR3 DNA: TGTGCCTGGAGTGTAGCGCAGGGGGGGACTAGCGGGAGGGTTCGAGAGCAGTTCTTC.

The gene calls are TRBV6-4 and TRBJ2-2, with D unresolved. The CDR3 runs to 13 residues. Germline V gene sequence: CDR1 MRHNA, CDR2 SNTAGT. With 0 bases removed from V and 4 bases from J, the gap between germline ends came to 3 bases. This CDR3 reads CASSDSSTGELFF. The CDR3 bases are TGTGCCAGCAGTGACTCTAGCACCGGGGAGCTGTTTTTT.

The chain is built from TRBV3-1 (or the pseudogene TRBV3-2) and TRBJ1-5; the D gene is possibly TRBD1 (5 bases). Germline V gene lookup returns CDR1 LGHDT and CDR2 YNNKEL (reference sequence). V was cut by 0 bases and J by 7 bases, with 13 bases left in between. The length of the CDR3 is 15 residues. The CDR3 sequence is CASSQEGRDGQPQHF. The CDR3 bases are TGTGCCAGCAGCCAAGAGGGCAGGGATGGACAGCCCCAGCATTTT.